These 21 T cell receptor beta chains originate from one sample sequenced in a study of CD8 T cells in Susac syndrome. RNA in amounts of about 0.5 to 1 ug was reverse transcribed with random hexamers. TCRdb reprocessed the immunoSEQ multiplex PCR reads with MiXCR, giving one entry per CDR3 protein. This sample has 130,000 to 150,000 distinct CDR3 sequences; nearly 97% occur once, and the top ten carry less than 0.085%. The material sequenced was CD4+ T cells from PBMCs. The receptors originated from a human donor with Susac syndrome.

The gene calls are TRBV7-9 and TRBJ2-1, with a possible D match to TRBD2 (6 bases). CDR3 length: 16 residues. The V end lost 5 bases, the J end lost 6 bases, and 20 bases lay between the germline ends. Germline V gives CDR1 SEHNR, CDR2 FQNEAQ (reference sequence). CDR3 region: CASSPRTGELTNEQFF. The CDR3, as DNA: TGTGCCAGCAGCCCGAGGACGGGGGAGCTGACCAATGAGCAGTTCTTC.

The rearrangement joins TRBV12-3 or TRBV12-4 to TRBJ2-7; D is ambiguous. Trimming cost V 1 base and J 3 bases, with 7 bases left between them. CDR3 length: 13 residues. CDR3 nucleotides: TGTGCCAGCAGTTTAGGTGAGCTCTACGAGCAGTACTTC. Translation: CASSLGELYEQYF.

The rearrangement uses TRBV4-1 and TRBJ1-2; tentatively, D is TRBD1 (5 bases). The CDR3 contains 12 residues. V lost 0 bases and J lost 8, with 7 bases in between. Per the germline V gene, CDR1 is MGHRA and CDR2 is YSYEKL. The CDR3 bases are TGCGCCAGCAGCCAAGATAACAGGGGCTACACCTTC. It encodes CASSQDNRGYTF.

This chain joins TRBV6-1 and TRBJ1-2; D is possibly TRBD1 (5 bases). V lost 3 bases and J 2 bases, leaving 10 bases between the germline ends. This CDR3 has 14 residues. From germline, CDR1 is MNHNS and CDR2 SASEGT. As DNA, the CDR3 is TGTGCCAGCAGTGAGGACAAGGAGAACTATGGCTACACCTTC. As protein: CASSEDKENYGYTF.

This chain joins TRBV28 and TRBJ2-6; no firm D call. With 7 bases removed from V and 4 bases from J, the gap between germline ends came to 14 bases. Germline V lookup: CDR1 MDHEN, CDR2 SYDVKM. The CDR3 is 15 amino acids. In DNA form, the CDR3 reads TGTGCCAGCAACCAAATAGGGCTCGGGGCCAACGTCCTGACTTTC. It specifies CASNQIGLGANVLTF. The full variable domain, its missing parts supplied by reference TRBV28 and TRBJ2-6, is DVKVTQSSRYLVKRTGEKVFLECVQDMDHENMFWYRQDPGLGLRLIYFSYDVKMKEKGDIPEGYSVSREKKERFSLILESASTNQTSMYLCASNQIGLGANVLTFGAGSRLTVL.

V gene TRBV3-1 combines with J gene TRBJ2-7; maybe TRBD1 (5 bases). Trimming shortened V by 0 bases and J by 0 bases, and 15 bases separated the two germline ends. CDR3 length: 17 residues. The germline V gene has CDR1 LGHDT and CDR2 YNNKEL (reference sequence). In nucleotides, the CDR3 is TGTGCCAGCAGCCAAGACAGGACATTTACAAGCTCCTACGAGCAGTACTTC. Translating gives CASSQDRTFTSSYEQYF.

This chain connects TRBV4-1 to TRBJ2-5, with D hard to call. The V gene lost 6 bases and the J gene lost 5 bases, with 22 bases spanning the gap. The CDR3 is 16 amino acids. Germline lookup yields CDR1 MGHRA and CDR2 YSYEKL. The CDR3 DNA is TGCGCCAGCAGTCCTACGCCACTTGCACAAGGCGAGACCCAGTACTTC. Encoded protein: CASSPTPLAQGETQYF.

CDR3 in DNA: TGTGCCAGCAGCGGAGCGCCGACCCGCGGGAAGCAGTACTTC. Translated, it gives CASSGAPTRGKQYF. V is TRBV9 and J is TRBJ2-7; TRBD2 is a possible D gene (6 bases). Germline V gene sequence: CDR1 SGDLS, CDR2 YYNGEE. V was shortened by 3 bases and J by 8 bases, with 18 bases between the two germline ends. CDR3 length: 14 amino acids.

The chain is built from TRBV19 and TRBJ2-1; 13 positions agree with TRBD2. This CDR3 contains 14 residues. From germline, CDR1 is LNHDA and CDR2 SQIVND (reference sequence). V was clipped by 7 bases and J by 10 bases; unmatched bases: 7. The CDR3 DNA sequence: TGTGCCAGTACCAGACTAGCGGGGGGAGGGGAGCAGTTCTTC. It codes for CASTRLAGGGEQFF.

This chain connects TRBV5-1 to TRBJ2-7, with 9 bases matching TRBD1. CDR1 and CDR2 (germline): SGHRS, YFSETQ. Losses at the gene ends were 4 bases for V and 2 bases for J; bases not matched to a gene: 7. This CDR3 has 15 residues. CDR3 nucleotides: TGCGCCAGCAGCGAAACGGACAGGGGTCCCTACGAGCAGTACTTC. Amino acid sequence: CASSETDRGPYEQYF.

This chain links TRBV28 with TRBJ2-5, with a possible D match to TRBD2 (5 bases). CDR3 length: 14 residues. Germline V lookup: CDR1 MDHEN, CDR2 SYDVKM. Trimming removed 8 bases at V and 4 bases at J, with 17 bases between. CDR3 residues: CASCRAGGSETQYF. CDR3 bases: TGTGCCAGCTGCCGGGCGGGTGGCTCAGAGACCCAGTACTTC.

In this sample, this clonotype turned up once. The chain links TRBV7-8 to TRBJ2-7, with unresolved D. Germline CDR1 is SGHVS and CDR2 is FQNEAQ. V was shortened by 5 bases and J by 0 bases, with 14 bases between the two germline ends. The CDR3 has 15 amino acids. The CDR3 nucleotides are TGTGCCAGCAGCCAATCGCCTTCAGACTCCTACGAGCAGTACTTC. It codes for CASSQSPSDSYEQYF.

This rearrangement joins TRBV25-1 to TRBJ2-3; D is undetermined. Looked up from germline, CDR1 is MGHDK and CDR2 is SYGVNS. This CDR3 has 15 residues. V dropped 1 base and J dropped 0 bases, with 8 bases sitting between them. CDR3 DNA sequence: TGTGCCAGCAGTGAATCTCGTCTGAGCACAGATACGCAGTATTTT. Residues: CASSESRLSTDTQYF.

This chain connects TRBV7-8 to TRBJ1-1, with 7 bases matching TRBD1. CDR3 length: 16 residues. Germline V lookup: CDR1 SGHVS, CDR2 FQNEAQ. With 5 bases clipped from V and 6 bases from J, the junction kept 15 bases outside the gene matches. CDR3: CASSQRQGRTKPEAFF. CDR3 nucleotides: TGTGCCAGCAGCCAGCGACAGGGACGTACCAAACCTGAAGCTTTCTTT.

The rearrangement joins TRBV24-1 to TRBJ2-7, with D perhaps TRBD2 (5 bases). This CDR3 has 13 amino acids. Looked up from germline, CDR1 is KGHDR and CDR2 is SFDVKD. The ends were cut back, 12 bases at V and 2 bases at J, with 16 bases in the middle. The CDR3 loop reads CAPPRGYTYEQYF. CDR3 DNA sequence: TGTGCCCCCCCACGGGGATACACCTACGAGCAGTACTTC.

J is TRBJ2-3 and V is TRBV5-6; 12 bases line up with TRBD2. The CDR3 sequence is 14 residues long. Germline assignment: CDR1 SGHDT and CDR2 YYEEEE. Unmatched junction bases numbered 5, after V lost 1 base and J lost 11 bases. CDR3 in amino acids: CASSLKTSGSGQYF. The CDR3 DNA reads TGTGCCAGCAGCTTGAAGACTAGCGGGAGCGGGCAGTATTTT.

This chain links TRBV5-1 with TRBJ2-6, with TRBD1 as a possible D gene (6 bases). Trimming took 0 bases from V and 10 from J, leaving 11 bases between them. The CDR3 extends over 14 amino acids. CDR1 is SGHRS, CDR2 YFSETQ, per germline. The CDR3 region has the DNA TGCGCCAGCAGCTTGGACAGGGAAGGGAACGTCCTGACTTTC. Protein product: CASSLDREGNVLTF.

Here the CDR3 DNA reads TGTGCCAGCAGTTATCGGTCGGCAGGGGCCTCCTACGAGCAGTACTTC. Amino acid sequence: CASSYRSAGASYEQYF. This chain uses TRBV6-5 with TRBJ2-7, with D maybe TRBD1 (6 bases). The V gene lost 3 bases and the J gene lost 0 bases, with 15 bases spanning the gap. Germline CDR1 reads MNHEY; CDR2 reads SVGAGI. The CDR3 loop spans 16 amino acids.

The V gene is TRBV5-1, the J gene TRBJ2-7; possible D gene TRBD2, 5 bases. V gave up 0 bases and J gave up 4 bases, with 14 bases separating them. The CDR3 spans 15 residues. Germline V lookup: CDR1 SGHRS, CDR2 YFSETQ. Here the CDR3 reads CASSLEASRGYEQYF. CDR3 nucleotides: TGCGCCAGCAGCTTGGAAGCCAGTCGGGGTTACGAGCAGTACTTC.

Written as DNA, the CDR3 is TGCAGCGTACGACATGAGGGAGGGACCGGGGAGCTGTTTTTT. This translates into CSVRHEGGTGELFF. The rearrangement uses TRBV29-1 and TRBJ2-2; 7 bases map to TRBD2. CDR3 size: 14 residues. V shed 6 bases and J 5 bases; nucleotides not matched to a gene: 9. Germline values: CDR1 SQVTM, CDR2 ANQGSEA.

This chain connects TRBV6-5 to TRBJ1-2, with 7 bases identical to TRBD1. In germline, CDR1 is MNHEY, CDR2 SVGAGI. This CDR3 spans 16 amino acids. J was trimmed by 1 base and V by 5 bases; bases with no gene match: 10. The CDR3 coding sequence is TGTGCCAGCAGTAACACGGGACAGCGAAATAACTATGGCTACACCTTC. Its protein is CASSNTGQRNNYGYTF.